This T cell receptor beta chain was found in a study of human T cells and chemical hapten exposure. Study-level background: Per-sample TCR yield variation was attributed mainly to small pooled library volume differences. Overall study results and limits: DPC sensitization left the count of TCRs above 1 in 1000 unchanged.

Single cDNA molecules in the library carried unique molecular identifiers attached during preparation. TCRdb re-called the 5' RACE reads with MiXCR, one entry per CDR3 protein. This table has about 81,000 distinct CDR3 sequences, approximately 7.7% appearing once. Unfractionated whole blood was the source from which total RNA was extracted. Between the trimmed V and J ends, which lost 4 bases and 4 bases, there was a span of 7 bases. This CDR3 has 12 residues. CDR1 SNHLY and CDR2 FYNNEI come from the germline V gene. This clonotype was seen ten or more times. The antigen remains undetermined. This TCR was recovered from a male donor in good health. The V call is TRBV2, the J call TRBJ1-1; D gene ambiguous. The chain's CDR3 is CASSGLGTEAFF. DNA for the CDR3: TGTGCCAGCAGTGGTTTGGGCACTGAAGCTTTCTTT. Full variable domain (rest looked up from reference TRBV2 and TRBJ1-1): EPEVTQTPSHQVTQMGQEVILRCVPISNHLYFYWYRQILGQKVEFLVSFYNNEISEKSEIFDDQFSVERPDGSNFTLKIRSTKLEDSAMYFCASSGLGTEAFFGQGTRLTVV.